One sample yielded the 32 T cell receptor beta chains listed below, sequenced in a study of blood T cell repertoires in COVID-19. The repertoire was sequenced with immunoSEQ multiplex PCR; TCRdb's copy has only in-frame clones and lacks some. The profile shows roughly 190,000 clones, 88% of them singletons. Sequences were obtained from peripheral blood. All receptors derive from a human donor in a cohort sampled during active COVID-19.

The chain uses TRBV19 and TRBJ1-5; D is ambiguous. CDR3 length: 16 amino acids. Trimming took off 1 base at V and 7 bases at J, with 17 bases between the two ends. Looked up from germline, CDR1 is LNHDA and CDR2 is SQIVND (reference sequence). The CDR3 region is CASSIGASKLDQPQHF. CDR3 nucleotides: TGTGCCAGTAGTATAGGGGCCTCAAAGCTCGACCAGCCCCAGCATTTT.

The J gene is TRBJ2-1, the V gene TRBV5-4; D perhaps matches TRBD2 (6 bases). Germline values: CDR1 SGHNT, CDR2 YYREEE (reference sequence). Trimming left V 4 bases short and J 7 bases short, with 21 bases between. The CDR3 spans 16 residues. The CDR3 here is CASSHPRELAYNEQFF. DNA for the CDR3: TGTGCCAGCAGCCACCCTCGGGAGCTAGCGTATAATGAGCAGTTCTTC.

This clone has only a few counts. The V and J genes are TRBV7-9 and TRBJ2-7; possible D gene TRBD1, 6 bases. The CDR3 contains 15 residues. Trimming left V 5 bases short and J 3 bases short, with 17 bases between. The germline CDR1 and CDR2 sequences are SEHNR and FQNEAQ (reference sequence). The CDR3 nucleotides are TGTGCCAGCAGCCCGCGACAGGTATCCCTCTACGAGCAGTACTTC. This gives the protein CASSPRQVSLYEQYF.

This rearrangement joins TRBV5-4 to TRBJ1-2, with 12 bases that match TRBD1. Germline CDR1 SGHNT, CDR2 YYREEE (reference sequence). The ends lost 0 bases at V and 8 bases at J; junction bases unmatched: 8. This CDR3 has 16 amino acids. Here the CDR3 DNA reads TGTGCCAGCAGCTTGGGGCCCGGGACAGGGGGCAAAGGCTACACCTTC. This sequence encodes CASSLGPGTGGKGYTF.

CDR3: CASSLSGANEKLFF. DNA of the CDR3: TGCGCCAGCAGCTTGTCAGGGGCTAATGAAAAACTGTTTTTT. The chain employs TRBV5-1 and TRBJ1-4, with D possibly TRBD1 on 6 matching bases. Germline V gene lookup returns CDR1 SGHRS and CDR2 YFSETQ. The CDR3 has 14 residues. With 1 base removed from V and 3 bases from J, the gap between germline ends came to 7 bases.

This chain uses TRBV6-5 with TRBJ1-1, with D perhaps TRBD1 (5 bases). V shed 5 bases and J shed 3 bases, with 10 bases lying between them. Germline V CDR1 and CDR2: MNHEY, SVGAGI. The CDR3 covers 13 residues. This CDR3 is CASSLGLHTEAFF. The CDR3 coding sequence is TGTGCCAGCAGTCTGGGACTGCACACTGAAGCTTTCTTT.

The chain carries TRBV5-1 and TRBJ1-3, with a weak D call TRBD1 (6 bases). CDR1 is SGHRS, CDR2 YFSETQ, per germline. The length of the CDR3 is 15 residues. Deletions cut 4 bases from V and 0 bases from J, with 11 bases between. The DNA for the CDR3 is TGCGCCAGCAGCGTAACAGGGAACTCTGGAAACACCATATATTTT. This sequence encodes CASSVTGNSGNTIYF.

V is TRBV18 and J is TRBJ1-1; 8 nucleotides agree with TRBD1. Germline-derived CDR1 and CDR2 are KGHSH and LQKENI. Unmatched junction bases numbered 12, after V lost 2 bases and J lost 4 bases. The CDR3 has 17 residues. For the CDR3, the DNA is TGTGCCAGCTCACCATTCCCAAGGACAGGGCCTTTCACTGAAGCTTTCTTT. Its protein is CASSPFPRTGPFTEAFF.

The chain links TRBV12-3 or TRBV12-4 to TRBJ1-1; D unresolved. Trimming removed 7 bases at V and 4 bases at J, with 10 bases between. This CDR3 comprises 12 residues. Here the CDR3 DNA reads TGTGCCAGCACCGAGGGTGCCACTGAAGCTTTCTTT. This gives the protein CASTEGATEAFF.

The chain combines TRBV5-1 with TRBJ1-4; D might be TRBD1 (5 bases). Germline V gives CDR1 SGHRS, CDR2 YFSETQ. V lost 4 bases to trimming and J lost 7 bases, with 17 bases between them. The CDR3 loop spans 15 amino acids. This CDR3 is CASSPDRTGGEKLFF. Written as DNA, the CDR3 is TGCGCCAGCAGCCCAGACCGGACCGGGGGTGAAAAACTGTTTTTT.

The CDR3: CASSRADRDRAAGELFF. The CDR3 DNA reads as TGTGCCAGCAGCCGAGCCGACCGGGACAGGGCGGCCGGGGAGCTGTTTTTT. The chain links TRBV3-1 (or the pseudogene TRBV3-2) to TRBJ2-2; 9 nucleotides match TRBD1. CDR1 is LGHDT, CDR2 YNNKEL, per germline (reference sequence). The CDR3 has 17 residues. V lost 4 bases to trimming and J lost 6 bases; unmatched junction nucleotides: 12.

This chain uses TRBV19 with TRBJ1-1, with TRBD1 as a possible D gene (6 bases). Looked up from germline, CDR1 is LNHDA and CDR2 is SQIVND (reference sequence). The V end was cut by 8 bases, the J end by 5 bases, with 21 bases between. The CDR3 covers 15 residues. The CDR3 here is CASGGQRTRRTEAFF. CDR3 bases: TGTGCCAGTGGCGGACAGAGGACTAGAAGGACTGAAGCTTTCTTT.

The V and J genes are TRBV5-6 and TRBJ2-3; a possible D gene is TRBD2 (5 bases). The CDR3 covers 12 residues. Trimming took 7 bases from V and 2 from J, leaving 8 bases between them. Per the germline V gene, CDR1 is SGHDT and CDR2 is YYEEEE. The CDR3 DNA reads TGTGCCAGCGAGGGAGACACAGATACGCAGTATTTT. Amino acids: CASEGDTDTQYF.

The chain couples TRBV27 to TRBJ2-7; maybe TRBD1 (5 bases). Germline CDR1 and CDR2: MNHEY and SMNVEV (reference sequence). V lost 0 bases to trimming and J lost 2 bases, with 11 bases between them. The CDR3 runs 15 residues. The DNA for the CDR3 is TGTGCCAGCAGTTTATCGTGGGGCGGAACCTACGAGCAGTACTTC. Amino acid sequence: CASSLSWGGTYEQYF.

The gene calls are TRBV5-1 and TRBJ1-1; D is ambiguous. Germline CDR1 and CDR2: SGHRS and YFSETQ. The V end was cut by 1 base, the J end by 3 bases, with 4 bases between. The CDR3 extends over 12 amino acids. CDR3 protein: CASSLTDTEAFF. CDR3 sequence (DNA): TGCGCCAGCAGCTTGACTGACACTGAAGCTTTCTTT.

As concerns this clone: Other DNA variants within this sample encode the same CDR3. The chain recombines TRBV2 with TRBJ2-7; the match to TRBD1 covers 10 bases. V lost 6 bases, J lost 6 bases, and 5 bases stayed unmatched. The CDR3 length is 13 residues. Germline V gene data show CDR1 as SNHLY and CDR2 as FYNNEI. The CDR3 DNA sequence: TGTGCCAGCAGCTTCGACAGGGGGCTCGAGCAGTACTTC. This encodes CASSFDRGLEQYF.

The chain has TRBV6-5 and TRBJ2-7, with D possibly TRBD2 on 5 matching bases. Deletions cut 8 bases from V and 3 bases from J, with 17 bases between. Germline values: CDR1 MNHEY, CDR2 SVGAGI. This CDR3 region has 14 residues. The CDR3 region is CASRVLRGNYEQYF. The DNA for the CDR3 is TGTGCCAGCCGCGTACTTCGAGGGAACTACGAGCAGTACTTC.

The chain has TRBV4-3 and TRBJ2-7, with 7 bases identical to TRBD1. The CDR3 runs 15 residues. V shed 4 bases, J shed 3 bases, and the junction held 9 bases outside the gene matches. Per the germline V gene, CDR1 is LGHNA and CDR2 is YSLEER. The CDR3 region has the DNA TGCGCCAGCAGCCCCGACAGGGAGTCTGGCTACGAGCAGTACTTC. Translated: CASSPDRESGYEQYF.

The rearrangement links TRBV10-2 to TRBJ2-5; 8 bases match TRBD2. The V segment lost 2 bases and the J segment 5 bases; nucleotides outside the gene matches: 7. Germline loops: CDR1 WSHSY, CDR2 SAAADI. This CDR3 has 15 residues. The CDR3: CASSEGLRGVETQYF. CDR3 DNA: TGCGCCAGCAGTGAGGGCCTGCGGGGGGTTGAGACCCAGTACTTC.

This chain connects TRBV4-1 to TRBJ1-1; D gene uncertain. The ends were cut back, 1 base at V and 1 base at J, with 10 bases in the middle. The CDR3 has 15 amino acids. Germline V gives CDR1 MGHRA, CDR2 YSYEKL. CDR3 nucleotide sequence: TGCGCCAGCAGCCAAGGCCTACTCTCGAACACTGAAGCTTTCTTT. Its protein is CASSQGLLSNTEAFF.

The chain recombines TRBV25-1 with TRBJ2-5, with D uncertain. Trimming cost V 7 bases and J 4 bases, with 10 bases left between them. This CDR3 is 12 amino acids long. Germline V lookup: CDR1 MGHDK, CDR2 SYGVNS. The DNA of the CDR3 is TGTGCCAGCAACAGACCCGGAGAGACCCAGTACTTC. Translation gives CASNRPGETQYF.

The DNA of the CDR3 is TGTGCCAGCAGTTCCTCGGGGCGGGGGCCTGGAACCCAGTACTTC. It yields the protein CASSSSGRGPGTQYF. The chain carries TRBV6-2 or TRBV6-3 and TRBJ2-5; possible D gene TRBD2, 7 bases. The germline V and J ends were trimmed by 4 bases and 8 bases, with 20 bases remaining between them. Germline CDR1 is MNHEY and CDR2 is SVGEGT. The CDR3 loop spans 15 amino acids.

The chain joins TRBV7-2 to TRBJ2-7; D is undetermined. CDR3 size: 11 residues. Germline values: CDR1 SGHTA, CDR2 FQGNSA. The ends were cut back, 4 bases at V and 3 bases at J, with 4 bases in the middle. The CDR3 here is CASSSDYEQYF. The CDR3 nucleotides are TGTGCCAGCAGCTCAGACTACGAGCAGTACTTC.

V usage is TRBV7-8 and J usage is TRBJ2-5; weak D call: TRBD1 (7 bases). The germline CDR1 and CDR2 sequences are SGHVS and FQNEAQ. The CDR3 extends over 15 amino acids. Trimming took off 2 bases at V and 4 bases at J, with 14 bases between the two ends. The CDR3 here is CASSLKGARGETQYF. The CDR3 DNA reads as TGTGCCAGCAGCTTAAAGGGGGCGCGGGGAGAGACCCAGTACTTC.

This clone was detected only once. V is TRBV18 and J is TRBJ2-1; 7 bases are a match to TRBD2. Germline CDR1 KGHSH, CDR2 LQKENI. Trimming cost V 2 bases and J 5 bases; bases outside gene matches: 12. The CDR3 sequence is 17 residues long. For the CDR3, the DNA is TGTGCCAGCTCACCAAATCGGGGCGGGAGTCGGAACAATGAGCAGTTCTTC. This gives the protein CASSPNRGGSRNNEQFF.

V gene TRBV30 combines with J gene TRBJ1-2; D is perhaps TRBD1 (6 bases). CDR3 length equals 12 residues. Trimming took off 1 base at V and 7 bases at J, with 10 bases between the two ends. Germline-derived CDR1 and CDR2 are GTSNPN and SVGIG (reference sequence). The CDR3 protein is CAWSGTAIGYTF. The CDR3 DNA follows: TGTGCCTGGAGTGGGACAGCCATTGGCTACACCTTC.

CDR3 amino acids: CASSYTGVANYGYTF. The CDR3 region has the DNA TGTGCCAGCAGTTACACAGGGGTAGCTAACTATGGCTACACCTTC. The chain employs TRBV6-5 and TRBJ1-2, with 7 bases aligning to TRBD1. V shed 2 bases, J shed 0 bases, and the junction held 3 bases outside the gene matches. Germline-derived CDR1 and CDR2 are MNHEY and SVGAGI. The CDR3 runs to 15 residues.

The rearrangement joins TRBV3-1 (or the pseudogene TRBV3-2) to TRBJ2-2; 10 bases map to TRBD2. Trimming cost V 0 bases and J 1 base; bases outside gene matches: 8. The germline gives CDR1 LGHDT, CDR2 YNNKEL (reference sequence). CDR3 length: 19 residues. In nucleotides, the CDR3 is TGTGCCAGCAGCCAAGAGTCACGTTTAGCGGGAGGGAACACCGGGGAGCTGTTTTTT. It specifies CASSQESRLAGGNTGELFF.

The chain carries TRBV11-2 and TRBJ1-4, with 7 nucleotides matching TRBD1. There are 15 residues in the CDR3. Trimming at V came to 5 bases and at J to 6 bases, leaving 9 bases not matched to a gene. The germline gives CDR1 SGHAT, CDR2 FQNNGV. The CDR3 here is CASSRRGVRDEKLFF. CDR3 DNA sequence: TGTGCCAGCAGCCGCAGGGGGGTGCGGGATGAAAAACTGTTTTTT.

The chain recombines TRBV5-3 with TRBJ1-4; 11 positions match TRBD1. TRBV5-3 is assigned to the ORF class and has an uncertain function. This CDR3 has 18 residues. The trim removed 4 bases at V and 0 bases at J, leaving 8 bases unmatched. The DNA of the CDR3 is TGTGCCAGAAGCGATTGGACAGGGGGCCCGGCAACTAATGAAAAACTGTTTTTT. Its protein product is CARSDWTGGPATNEKLFF.

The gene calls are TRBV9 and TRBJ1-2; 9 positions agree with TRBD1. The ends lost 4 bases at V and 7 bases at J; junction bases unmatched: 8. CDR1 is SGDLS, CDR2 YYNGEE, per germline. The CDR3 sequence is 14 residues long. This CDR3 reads CASSPTGTGSGYTF. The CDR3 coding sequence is TGTGCCAGCAGCCCGACCGGGACAGGGAGTGGCTACACCTTC.

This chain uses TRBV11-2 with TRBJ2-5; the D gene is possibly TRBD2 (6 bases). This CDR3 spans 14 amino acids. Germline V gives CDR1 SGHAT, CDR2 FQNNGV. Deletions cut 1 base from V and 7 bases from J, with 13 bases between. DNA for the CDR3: TGTGCCAGCAGCTTAGTTGGGACTTGGGTGACCCAGTACTTC. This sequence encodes CASSLVGTWVTQYF.